This TCR beta chain is drawn from a study of T cells in Graves' hyperthyroidism and ophthalmopathy. The CDR3 covers 14 residues. Between the trimmed V and J ends, which lost 3 bases and 9 bases, there was a span of 18 bases. Germline-derived CDR1 and CDR2 are MNHNS and SASEGT. The source material, RNA transcripts, was used to amplify TCR beta CDR3 regions. The HTBI primer set served for first-round RT-PCR of the TCR CDR3. TCRdb called the multiplex PCR reads again in MiXCR, with one record for every CDR3 protein. The sample holds approximately 480,000 distinct CDR3 sequences; less than 25% are singletons and the top ten take around 27%. The authors took PBMCs from roughly 9.3 ml fresh peripheral blood. There are many counts of this clonotype.

The receptor comes from a man younger than 35 with Graves' hyperthyroidism. The chain is built from TRBV6-1 and TRBJ2-7; no reliable D call. The sequenced sample was blood. CDR3 protein: CASSDYPTMSGQYF. The CDR3, as DNA: TGTGCCAGCAGTGACTACCCGACGATGTCCGGGCAGTACTTC.